This record covers a single T cell receptor (beta chain). Its specific antigen is unknown. Per-nucleotide qualities are absent, and no much larger clonotype sits a single base away. This record belongs to a study of T cells in Graves' hyperthyroidism and ophthalmopathy (dated by TCRdb to about 2019). Concerning the study at large: Peripheral blood samples were taken at the time of initial diagnosis, prior to any treatment. A discovery cohort of about a hundred patients, fewer than 50 with Graves' ophthalmopathy and 57 with stable Graves' hyperthyroidism, was used to find distinguishing TCR V-J signatures. An independent validation cohort of fewer than 20 hyperthyroidism patients and 17 patients who later progressed to ophthalmopathy tested prospective prediction of ophthalmopathy. The 90 to 100 discovery patients were randomly split 7:3 into training and test sets. In several Graves' hyperthyroidism patients, the study also compared T-cell repertoires from thyroid tissue with T-cell repertoires from blood. After blood sampling, hyperthyroidism patients were treated with methimazole at a starting dose of 30 mg daily, and ophthalmopathy patients were treated with high-dose intravenous methylprednisolone. TCR Vbeta CDR3 sequencing of approximately 140 peripheral blood samples (43 ophthalmopathy, under 80 hyperthyroidism and 17 progressor patients) is reported in the paper.

The TCR beta CDR3 regions were amplified from the RNA transcripts. A first-round RT-PCR of the TCR CDR3 used the HTBI primer set with the Qiagen OneStep RT-PCR kit. The libraries were constructed in a second round of multiplex PCR and then size-selected and purified. The libraries were sequenced on an Illumina HiSeq2000 using paired-end 100 bp reads. As for the original processing: Raw data were processed with SOAPnuke, discarding reads with adapters, uncalled bases, mean Phred below 15, or no exact constant-primer or identifier match. High-quality paired reads were merged using COPE v1.2.5, and each unique nucleotide sequence was defined as a clonotype. MiTCR v1.1 was used to align clonotypes to the IMGT TRBV, TRBD and TRBJ reference segments. The analysis included only V-J combinations with a frequency above 0.0001, which together covered over 98% of the repertoires. The TCS score was defined as the ratio of F50 (clonal expansion) to E x V (chaos), calculated using BLOSUM62-based TCRdist between CDR3 peptides within each V-J. Welch's t-statistics and random forest reduced fewer than 550 V-J features to roughly 13, which were used in a naive Bayes classifier (R e1071). TCRdb itself trimmed the public reads at Q25 with fastp, ran MiXCR and retained productive beta chains. Entries are consolidated by CDR3 protein sequence, retaining the most common genes and DNA. The V and J calls, along with clone size, are taken from TCRdb and not from the paper's own processing. Across this sample there are about 600,000 distinct CDR3 sequences, with 11% to 15% seen only once. The leading ten clones occupy less than 9% of the sample.

In the ophthalmopathy patients, disease was moderately to severely active, with a Clinical Activity Score of 3 or more, a NOSPECS grade of 4 or more, and a duration of less than 3 months. Any patient with an uncontrolled infection, another autoimmune disease, pregnancy or lactation was excluded. Diagnoses were established on the basis of clinical symptoms, serum thyroxine and TRAb, thyroid ultrasound, and orbital computed tomography. PBMCs were separated from roughly 10 ml of fresh peripheral blood using Ficoll-Paque density gradient centrifugation. Total RNA was extracted with Trizol reagent, and quality was checked on an Agilent 2100 Bioanalyzer. What the authors observed across the whole study: Most expanded thyroid clonotypes (frequency above 0.001) were also found in blood, which suggests that blood repertoires may mirror thyroid immune responses. Ophthalmopathy was separated from stable hyperthyroidism by a 13 V-J signature model, with about 88% sensitivity and roughly 81% specificity obtained in cross-validation and 80%/75% obtained in testing. Sample size was not statistically predetermined, and investigators were not blinded to group allocation. In validation, the model predicted progression to ophthalmopathy a median of 6.5 months before onset, with about 70% sensitivity and around 76% specificity.

Sample: blood. This clonotype was sampled from a young woman with Graves' ophthalmopathy.

The DNA sequence is given as TGTGCCAGTAATGACCTACAGTACACTGAAGCTTTCTTT. Translated, it reads CASNDLQYTEAFF. The chain couples TRBV19 to TRBJ1-1; the D segment cannot be called with confidence. V was cut back by 7 bases and J by 3 bases, leaving a gap of 12 bases between them. As encoded in the germline V gene (reference sequence), CDR1 is LNHDA while CDR2 is SQIVND. From its cysteine to its phenylalanine, the CDR3 spans 13 amino acids. The read is trimmed to its CDR3 DNA, 39 bases read in frame from base 1.